This T cell receptor (beta chain) came from a study of breast tumors, draining lymph nodes, adjacent tissues. General study points: That most tumor T cells come from lymph nodes remained unproven. Tumor TCR diversity was below lymph nodes but above nontumor tissue. Most tumor T cells seemingly derive from lymph node, then expand in tumor. Luminal-like breast cancer showed significantly greater tumor-nontumor repertoire similarity than basal-like breast cancer did.

TCRdb reprocessed the multiplex PCR reads via MiXCR and lists one record per CDR3 protein. The profile shows 150,000 to 200,000 distinct CDR3 sequences, around 33% of them singletons. This clonotype was observed a few times. Its antigen is currently unknown. CDR1 and CDR2 (germline): SGDLS, YYNGEE. This CDR3 comprises 15 residues. V dropped 0 bases and J dropped 7 bases, with 16 bases sitting between them. Samples came from axillary lymph nodes draining the breast cancer. This rearrangement joins TRBV9 to TRBJ1-1, with D unclear. The specimen was axillary lymph node tissue. This TCR derives from a female donor with breast cancer. Some clones in this sample may be carry-over from other donors' samples. The chain's CDR3 is CASSVAASPEGEAFF. As DNA, the CDR3 is TGTGCCAGCAGCGTAGCGGCATCCCCCGAGGGTGAAGCTTTCTTT. Variable domain in full (rest from reference TRBV9 and TRBJ1-1): DSGVTQTPKHLITATGQRVTLRCSPRSGDLSVYWYQQSLDQGLQFLIQYYNGEERAKGNILERFSAQQFPDLHSELNLSSLELGDSALYFCASSVAASPEGEAFFGQGTRLTVV.